This is a list of T cell receptor beta chains from one sample in a study of T cell responses to AZD1222 COVID-19 vaccine. Sequenced by immunoSEQ multiplex PCR; TCRdb stores in-frame clones only, minus some. Altogether about 180,000 clones are present, approximately 90% being singletons, with the ten largest covering about 4.1%. This specimen consisted of peripheral blood, obtained 28 days after the second dose of the MenACWY control vaccine. The receptors here all came from an adult who received the MenACWY meningococcal vaccine as a control. Each CDR3 is given with its conserved first and last residue. A D gene is named only where the DNA matches it firmly. Size tells how often a clone was seen (once, few, many) or the class of an expanded clone, and some rows leave it out.

abundance: .
v_gene: TRBV7-2
j_gene: TRBJ2-1
d_gene: TRBD2
len: 15
CDR3aa: CASSYTGTSGNEQFF
CDR3nt: TGTGCCAGCAGCTATACCGGGACTAGCGGAAATGAGCAGTTCTTC

abundance: .
v_gene: TRBV10-3
j_gene: TRBJ2-7
d_gene: .
len: 17
CDR3aa: CAISESGFRSGAYEQYF
CDR3nt: TGTGCCATCAGTGAGTCCGGGTTTCGGTCAGGGGCCTACGAGCAGTACTTC

abundance: .
v_gene: TRBV7-9
j_gene: TRBJ2-7
d_gene: TRBD1
len: 16
CDR3aa: CASSQTTGTGSIEQYF
CDR3nt: TGTGCCAGCAGCCAAACTACCGGGACAGGGTCCATCGAGCAGTACTTC

abundance: .
v_gene: TRBV9
j_gene: TRBJ1-4
d_gene: .
len: 14
CDR3aa: CASRPQATNEKLFF
CDR3nt: TGTGCCAGCAGACCCCAGGCAACTAATGAAAAACTGTTTTTT

abundance: .
v_gene: TRBV5-1
j_gene: TRBJ1-2
d_gene: .
len: 14
CDR3aa: CASSLKGVLYGYTF
CDR3nt: TGCGCCAGCAGCTTAAAGGGGGTCCTCTATGGCTACACCTTC

abundance: .
v_gene: TRBV29-1
j_gene: TRBJ2-5
d_gene: .
len: 13
CDR3aa: CSVDPSPQETQYF
CDR3nt: TGCAGCGTTGATCCATCCCCTCAAGAGACCCAGTACTTC

abundance: .
v_gene: TRBV5-1
j_gene: TRBJ1-2
d_gene: .
len: 16
CDR3aa: CASRVLGDHPAGGYTF
CDR3nt: TGCGCCAGCAGGGTCCTGGGGGACCACCCGGCGGGGGGCTACACCTTC

abundance: few
v_gene: TRBV6-5
j_gene: TRBJ2-3
d_gene: .
len: 11
CDR3aa: CASLSPDTQYF
CDR3nt: TGTGCCAGCCTTAGCCCAGATACGCAGTATTTT

abundance: once
v_gene: TRBV28
j_gene: TRBJ2-7
d_gene: .
len: 12
CDR3aa: CASRDQNYEQYF
CDR3nt: TGTGCCAGCAGGGACCAGAACTACGAGCAGTACTTC

abundance: .
v_gene: TRBV7-8
j_gene: TRBJ1-1
d_gene: .
len: 13
CDR3aa: CASRSGTNTEAFF
CDR3nt: TGTGCCAGCAGATCCGGGACGAACACTGAAGCTTTCTTT

abundance: .
v_gene: TRBV7-2
j_gene: TRBJ1-5
d_gene: TRBD1
len: 17
CDR3aa: CASSLDQGGIFRQPQHF
CDR3nt: TGTGCCAGCAGCTTAGACCAGGGGGGAATCTTCCGTCAGCCCCAGCATTTT

abundance: .
v_gene: TRBV4-2
j_gene: TRBJ2-4
d_gene: TRBD1
len: 15
CDR3aa: CASSQVGTGENIQYF
CDR3nt: TGTGCCAGCAGCCAAGTGGGGACAGGAGAAAACATTCAGTACTTC

abundance: .
v_gene: TRBV18
j_gene: TRBJ2-1
d_gene: .
len: 14
CDR3aa: CASSPLESYNEQFF
CDR3nt: TGTGCCAGCTCACCTTTAGAATCCTACAATGAGCAGTTCTTC

abundance: .
v_gene: TRBV3-1/TRBV3-2
j_gene: TRBJ2-2
d_gene: .
len: 14
CDR3aa: CASSLGRNTGELFF
CDR3nt: TGTGCCAGCAGCCTAGGACGGAACACCGGGGAGCTGTTTTTT

abundance: .
v_gene: TRBV19
j_gene: TRBJ1-1
d_gene: .
len: 14
CDR3aa: CASSIGQTNTEAFF
CDR3nt: TGTGCCAGTAGTATTGGGCAAACCAACACTGAAGCTTTCTTT

abundance: .
v_gene: TRBV10-2
j_gene: TRBJ2-1
d_gene: TRBD2
len: 16
CDR3aa: CASFSSGTSGRYEQFF
CDR3nt: TGCGCCAGTTTTTCGTCCGGGACTAGCGGAAGGTATGAGCAGTTCTTC

abundance: .
v_gene: TRBV19
j_gene: TRBJ1-2
d_gene: .
len: 13
CDR3aa: CASTPQGSYGYTF
CDR3nt: TGTGCCAGTACTCCGCAGGGCTCCTATGGCTACACCTTC

abundance: .
v_gene: TRBV18
j_gene: TRBJ1-4
d_gene: TRBD1
len: 15
CDR3aa: CASSPFRGNNEKLFF
CDR3nt: TGTGCCAGCTCACCATTCAGGGGGAATAATGAAAAACTGTTTTTT

abundance: .
v_gene: TRBV5-5
j_gene: TRBJ1-5
d_gene: .
len: 15
CDR3aa: CASSTDGLDNQPQHF
CDR3nt: TGTGCCAGCAGCACAGACGGACTGGACAATCAGCCCCAGCATTTT

abundance: .
v_gene: TRBV21-1
j_gene: TRBJ2-5
d_gene: .
len: 10
CDR3aa: CASRRETQYF
CDR3nt: TGTGCCAGCAGGCGCGAGACCCAGTACTTC

abundance: .
v_gene: TRBV27
j_gene: TRBJ2-5
d_gene: .
len: 14
CDR3aa: CATMSPGPKETQYF
CDR3nt: TGTGCCACCATGAGTCCGGGTCCAAAAGAGACCCAGTACTTC

abundance: .
v_gene: TRBV10-3
j_gene: TRBJ2-5
d_gene: .
len: 13
CDR3aa: CAAAREAQETQYF
CDR3nt: TGTGCCGCCGCCCGGGAAGCCCAAGAGACCCAGTACTTC

abundance: few
v_gene: TRBV25-1
j_gene: TRBJ1-1
d_gene: .
len: 14
CDR3aa: CASSEYGVGTEAFF
CDR3nt: TGTGCCAGCAGTGAATACGGGGTCGGCACTGAAGCTTTCTTT

abundance: .
v_gene: TRBV21-1
j_gene: TRBJ2-5
d_gene: .
len: 15
CDR3aa: CASSILDLGKETQYF
CDR3nt: TGTGCCAGCAGCATACTAGACCTCGGCAAAGAGACCCAGTACTTC

abundance: .
v_gene: TRBV9
j_gene: TRBJ1-1
d_gene: .
len: 14
CDR3aa: CASSVVSANTEAFF
CDR3nt: TGTGCCAGCAGCGTAGTTTCCGCGAACACTGAAGCTTTCTTT

abundance: .
v_gene: TRBV28
j_gene: TRBJ1-2
d_gene: TRBD1
len: 11
CDR3aa: CAITGGNGYTF
CDR3nt: TGTGCCATAACAGGGGGAAATGGCTACACCTTC

abundance: .
v_gene: TRBV19
j_gene: TRBJ2-7
d_gene: .
len: 11
CDR3aa: CASSTPYEQYF
CDR3nt: TGTGCCAGTAGTACCCCCTACGAGCAGTACTTC

abundance: .
v_gene: TRBV11-2
j_gene: TRBJ2-3
d_gene: TRBD1
len: 15
CDR3aa: CASSLGTGSQDTQYF
CDR3nt: TGTGCCAGCAGCCTTGGGACAGGGTCACAGGATACGCAGTATTTT